The 25 T cell receptor beta chains in this list originate from one sample, sequenced in a study of blood T cell repertoires in COVID-19. Measured with immunoSEQ multiplex PCR; TCRdb has only the in-frame clones, and not every one. The table lists around 480,000 clones, roughly 88% of them singletons. The sequenced sample consisted of peripheral blood. Source of these receptors: a woman aged 50 to 65 with COVID-19, enrolled during active disease.

The rearrangement joins TRBV5-1 to TRBJ2-5; D perhaps matches TRBD1 (6 bases). The V gene's germline CDR1 is SGHRS and CDR2 YFSETQ. Trimming left V 5 bases short and J 5 bases short, with 16 bases between. The CDR3 consists of 14 residues. The CDR3 reads CASSAQGKGETQYF. CDR3 coding DNA: TGCGCCAGCAGTGCCCAGGGGAAGGGGGAGACCCAGTACTTC.

The J gene is TRBJ2-7, the V gene TRBV29-1, with a tentative D call TRBD1 (6 bases). The CDR3 is made up of 11 amino acids. The germline CDR1 and CDR2 sequences are SQVTM and ANQGSEA. V gave up 6 bases and J gave up 4 bases, with 10 bases separating them. The CDR3 here is CSVGTGYEQYF. The CDR3 DNA reads TGCAGCGTGGGAACAGGGTACGAGCAGTACTTC.

The chain joins TRBV30 to TRBJ1-1, with 10 nucleotides matching TRBD1. The CDR3 contains 13 residues. Per the germline V gene, CDR1 is GTSNPN and CDR2 is SVGIG (reference sequence). With 3 bases clipped from V and 3 bases from J, the junction kept 1 base outside the gene matches. CDR3 bases: TGTGCCTGGAGGACAGGGGGCCACACTGAAGCTTTCTTT. This gives the protein CAWRTGGHTEAFF.

This chain links TRBV13 with TRBJ1-3; perhaps TRBD1 as D (5 bases). The CDR3 is 12 amino acids. Trimming stripped 4 bases from V and 8 bases from J, with 9 bases between. In germline, CDR1 is PRHDT, CDR2 FYEKMQ (reference sequence). CDR3 bases: TGTGCCAGCAGCTACCAGGGTTACACCATATATTTT. Translated, it gives CASSYQGYTIYF.

The CDR3, as DNA: TGTGCCAGCAGCCCAATCTTAAGACAGGAAATCTCCTACGAGCAGTACTTC. Protein: CASSPILRQEISYEQYF. This chain joins TRBV5-6 and TRBJ2-7, with D possibly TRBD1 on 6 matching bases. Trimming took off 4 bases at V and 0 bases at J, with 20 bases between the two ends. This CDR3 is 17 amino acids long. Germline CDR1 and CDR2: SGHDT and YYEEEE.

This clone was counted a single time. The J gene is TRBJ1-1, the V gene TRBV7-9; D is unclear. The germline V and J ends were trimmed by 4 bases and 7 bases, with 10 bases remaining between them. Germline CDR1 is SEHNR and CDR2 is FQNEAQ (reference sequence). This CDR3 has 12 amino acids. CDR3 nucleotide sequence: TGTGCCAGCAGCTCAGCGCGTATTGAAGCTTTCTTT. This codes for CASSSARIEAFF.

The chain is built from TRBV3-1 (or the pseudogene TRBV3-2) and TRBJ2-7, with TRBD2 matching 8 bases. CDR1 LGHDT and CDR2 YNNKEL come from the germline V gene (reference sequence). After removal of 10 bases from V and 2 bases from J, the junction contained 13 bases not matched to a gene. This CDR3 has 15 residues. The CDR3 DNA reads as TGTGCCACCCAGCCGGGGCGGGGGGCGACCTACGAGCAGTACTTC. This sequence encodes CATQPGRGATYEQYF.

The CDR3 sequence is CASSRDPGGGGYEQYF. The CDR3 DNA reads as TGTGCCAGCAGCCGTGACCCGGGGGGGGGAGGCTACGAGCAGTACTTC. This chain uses TRBV5-5 with TRBJ2-7; 8 bases align to TRBD2. The trim removed 4 bases at V and 3 bases at J, leaving 12 bases unmatched. Per germline, CDR1 SGHKS and CDR2 YYEKEE (reference sequence). The CDR3 runs 16 residues.

V is TRBV10-1 and J is TRBJ2-3, with D perhaps matching TRBD2 (6 bases). Looked up from germline, CDR1 is WNHNN and CDR2 is SYGVQD (reference sequence). CDR3 size: 14 residues. V gave up 4 bases and J gave up 4 bases, with 12 bases separating them. CDR3 in amino acids: CASSGGAGADTQYF. CDR3 nucleotides: TGCGCCAGCAGTGGCGGGGCCGGCGCAGATACGCAGTATTTT.

The gene calls are TRBV9 and TRBJ2-3; possibly TRBD2 for D (5 bases). Germline lookup yields CDR1 SGDLS and CDR2 YYNGEE. This CDR3 comprises 15 residues. V shed 0 bases and J shed 1 base, with 9 bases lying between them. The chain's CDR3 is CASSVAVGGTDTQYF. In DNA form, the CDR3 reads TGTGCCAGCAGCGTAGCCGTGGGAGGCACAGATACGCAGTATTTT.

The rearrangement links TRBV6-6 to TRBJ2-1, with 9 bases identical to TRBD1. V dropped 2 bases and J dropped 6; count of bases not matched to a gene: 8. Germline CDR1 MNHNY, CDR2 SVGAGI (reference sequence). This CDR3 has 16 amino acids. This chain's CDR3 is CASSYPGGQGINEQFF. The CDR3 nucleotides are TGTGCCAGCAGTTACCCTGGGGGACAGGGAATCAATGAGCAGTTCTTC.

The V call is TRBV3-1 (or the pseudogene TRBV3-2), the J call TRBJ1-1; D is unclear. CDR1 and CDR2 from the germline V gene are LGHDT and YNNKEL (reference sequence). Trimming stripped 5 bases from V and 4 bases from J, with 14 bases between. This CDR3 is built from 14 residues. The CDR3: CASSSKGGGTEAFF. In DNA, the CDR3 is TGTGCCAGCAGCTCCAAAGGCGGAGGCACTGAAGCTTTCTTT.

J is TRBJ2-1 and V is TRBV6-6, with 7 bases aligning to TRBD2. The V and J ends lost 0 bases and 9 bases, in that order; junction bases with no gene match: 11. The germline V gene encodes CDR1 MNHNY and CDR2 SVGAGI (reference sequence). CDR3 length: 16 residues. The CDR3 nucleotides read TGTGCCAGCAGTTACTCGATGGCTGGGAGGGCGAGTGAGCAGTTCTTC. Amino acid sequence: CASSYSMAGRASEQFF.

J is TRBJ1-6 and V is TRBV19; tentative D call: TRBD1 (5 bases). The V end was cut by 6 bases, the J end by 0 bases, with 15 bases between. This CDR3 is 17 amino acids long. Germline V CDR1 and CDR2: LNHDA, SQIVND (reference sequence). The DNA for the CDR3 is TGTGCCAGTAGGTTACCGGGACTCAGCTCCTATAATTCACCCCTCCACTTT. The encoded protein is CASRLPGLSSYNSPLHF.

This chain connects TRBV5-8 to TRBJ1-1; TRBD1 matches at 7 bases. V shed 6 bases and J 4 bases; nucleotides not matched to a gene: 0. Germline V CDR1 and CDR2: SGHTS, YDEGEE. The CDR3 is 11 residues long. Here the CDR3 reads CASNRGTEAFF. DNA for the CDR3: TGTGCCAGCAACAGGGGCACTGAAGCTTTCTTT.

The gene calls are TRBV24-1 and TRBJ2-3; 10 bases match TRBD2. Germline values: CDR1 KGHDR, CDR2 SFDVKD. The CDR3 extends over 16 amino acids. After removal of 3 bases from V and 5 bases from J, the junction contained 7 bases not matched to a gene. DNA for the CDR3: TGTGCCACCAGTGATCAAAGCGGGGGGGCGGGAGATACGCAGTATTTT. Residues: CATSDQSGGAGDTQYF.

The chain couples TRBV5-8 to TRBJ1-5; D might be TRBD1 (5 bases). CDR3 length equals 13 residues. V was trimmed by 7 bases and J by 2 bases, leaving 10 bases between them. Germline assignment: CDR1 SGHTS and CDR2 YDEGEE. DNA of the CDR3: TGTGCCAGCCAGGACACCCGCAATCAGCCCCAGCATTTT. Protein sequence: CASQDTRNQPQHF.

This clone was counted a few times. V gene TRBV11-2 combines with J gene TRBJ1-6; weak D call: TRBD1 (5 bases). The CDR3 extends over 14 amino acids. Looked up from germline, CDR1 is SGHAT and CDR2 is FQNNGV. Trimming removed 2 bases at V and 9 bases at J, with 11 bases between. The CDR3 loop is CASSLRDSGSPLHF. The CDR3 DNA follows: TGTGCCAGCAGCTTACGGGACTCGGGTTCACCCCTCCACTTT.

The CDR3 coding sequence is TGTGCCAGCAGCCCCCAGGGGGGTGAGCAGTTCTTC. This translates into CASSPQGGEQFF. V usage is TRBV7-3 and J usage is TRBJ2-1; maybe TRBD1 (7 bases). The germline V gene has CDR1 SGHTA and CDR2 FQGTGA. CDR3 length: 12 residues. Trimming took 5 bases from V and 9 from J, leaving 11 bases between them.

CDR3 protein: CSVLRAGTSVTNEQFF. Here the CDR3 DNA reads TGCAGCGTTCTCAGAGCGGGGACTAGCGTTACCAATGAGCAGTTCTTC. The rearrangement links TRBV29-1 to TRBJ2-1; TRBD2 matches at 10 bases. This CDR3 region has 16 residues. Losses at the gene ends were 5 bases for V and 6 bases for J; bases not matched to a gene: 13. Germline loops: CDR1 SQVTM, CDR2 ANQGSEA.

The J gene is TRBJ1-1, the V gene TRBV7-3, with D perhaps matching TRBD1 (6 bases). The CDR3 runs to 17 residues. Germline V gene lookup returns CDR1 SGHTA and CDR2 FQGTGA. V was shortened by 5 bases and J by 5 bases, with 24 bases between the two germline ends. CDR3 protein: CASSPPDRIVWETEAFF. In nucleotides, the CDR3 is TGTGCCAGCAGCCCCCCCGACAGGATCGTTTGGGAAACTGAAGCTTTCTTT.

The chain uses TRBV5-6 and TRBJ1-4; D call uncertain. V lost 2 bases to trimming and J lost 0 bases, with 14 bases between them. The length of the CDR3 is 17 residues. Germline V gene lookup returns CDR1 SGHDT and CDR2 YYEEEE. CDR3 in DNA: TGTGCCAGCAGCTTCAGGCAGACCCCAGCAACTAATGAAAAACTGTTTTTT. It specifies CASSFRQTPATNEKLFF. The full variable domain, completed using reference TRBV5-6 and TRBJ1-4, is DAGVTQSPTHLIKTRGQQVTLRCSPKSGHDTVSWYQQALGQGPQFIFQYYEEEERQRGNFPDRFSGHQFPNYSSELNVNALLLGDSALYLCASSFRQTPATNEKLFFGSGTQLSVL.

The rearrangement joins TRBV7-3 to TRBJ2-7, with 8 bases fitting TRBD2. The CDR3 has 13 amino acids. Losses at the gene ends were 5 bases for V and 6 bases for J; bases not matched to a gene: 6. The germline CDR1 and CDR2 sequences are SGHTA and FQGTGA. The CDR3 coding sequence is TGTGCCAGCAGCAGGACTAGCTTGGGCGAGCAGTACTTC. Protein product: CASSRTSLGEQYF. The variable domain in full, with the rest retrieved from reference TRBV7-3 and TRBJ2-7, is GAGVSQTPSNKVTEKGKYVELRCDPISGHTALYWYRQSLGQGPEFLIYFQGTGAADDSGLPNDRFFAVRPEGSVSTLKIQRTERGDSAVYLCASSRTSLGEQYFGPGTRLTVT.

This clone was recorded only once. This chain joins TRBV5-6 and TRBJ1-2; 7 bases are shared with TRBD1. Germline V gene data show CDR1 as SGHDT and CDR2 as YYEEEE. This CDR3 region has 12 residues. Unmatched junction bases numbered 8, after V lost 1 base and J lost 14 bases. CDR3 amino acids: CASSLTTGMNTF. CDR3 DNA: TGTGCCAGCAGCTTGACGACAGGGATGAATACCTTC.

V is TRBV3-1 (or the pseudogene TRBV3-2) and J is TRBJ1-6; 8 nucleotides agree with TRBD1. The V gene's germline CDR1 is LGHDT and CDR2 YNNKEL (reference sequence). Germline trimming cut 4 bases from V and 7 bases from J; bases unmatched to any gene: 9. The CDR3 is 16 amino acids. The CDR3 region is CASSPPPQGANSPLHF. As DNA, the CDR3 is TGTGCCAGCAGCCCGCCCCCCCAGGGGGCGAATTCACCCCTCCACTTT.